This record concerns one T cell receptor (beta chain) sequence. What it binds is not known. J gave up 7 bases and V 6 bases, and 9 bases lay outside the gene matches. This CDR3 region has 15 residues. Germline-derived CDR1 and CDR2 are LNHDA and SQIVND (reference sequence). This entry is derived from a study of T cells in localized non-small cell lung cancer. Study-level points and caveats: Higher blood T cell density went with longer overall survival.

Sequencing used immunoSEQ multiplex PCR; TCRdb keeps in-frame clones, though not all of them. The sample has roughly 38,000 clones; approximately 90% are singletons. This chain connects TRBV19 to TRBJ1-5, with 10 bases lining up with TRBD1. This receptor was taken from a woman between 18 and 49 years old with stage III lung adenocarcinoma. The sample consisted of peripheral blood, taken before any cancer treatment. The CDR3 DNA sequence: TGTGCCAGTAGGTCGTTTGGACAGGGGGACCAGCCCCAGCATTTT. Encoded protein: CASRSFGQGDQPQHF.